This T cell receptor beta chain was sequenced for a study of CXCR3-negative and CXCR3-positive naive CD8 T cells. At the level of the study: Sequencing gave 120 million to 150 million TRB reads overall, about 1.5 +/- 0.3 million per library. Study-wide results and caveats: The study found comparably high diversity in both naive subsets and much lower diversity in memory CD8+ cells. Freshly isolated PBMCs were used in most assays, given partial CXCR3 loss after freezing. Naive cells that were CXCR3-positive had more hydrophobic TRB CDR3s (compared with CXCR3-negative naive cells).

With UMI labels, 5' RACE was used to prepare the TRB cDNA libraries. TCRdb re-called the 5' RACE reads and catalogs CDR3 proteins one per entry, DNA excluded. Listed are some 150,000 distinct CDR3 sequences; 0.25% to 0.3% falls within the top ten. Remarks on this clonotype: Its antigen is undetermined.

Germline V gene sequence: CDR1 SQVTM, CDR2 ANQGSEA. The CDR3 sequence is 14 residues long. This TCR derives from a human donor in good health. Some clones in this sample may be carry-over from other donors' samples. Source material: naive CXCR3+ CD8+ T cells from blood. The sample's subset: CD45RO-CCR7+CD27+CD95- naive CD8+ T cells expressing CXCR3 (TNR3+). This chain joins TRBV29-1 and TRBJ2-3; TCRdb gives TRBD1 as the D gene, but with no DNA this cannot be confirmed. The CDR3 sequence is CSVEGQVSTDTQYF.